Listed below are T cell receptor beta chains from one sample, sequenced in a study of T-cell memory formation after mild COVID-19. One entry per CDR3 protein results from TCRdb running MiXCR on the 5' RACE reads. The sample records 140,000 to 150,000 distinct CDR3 sequences, about 6.1% being singletons. Sequencing used PBMCs or a T cell subset sorted from them (not recorded which). These receptors came from an adult woman who had mild COVID-19 (a few samples of this study predate the infection). Cell type and time point are not known. The CDR3 runs from the conserved cysteine through the conserved F or W. The D gene is left open where the match is weak. Size tells how often a clone was seen (once, few, many) or the class of an expanded clone, and some rows leave it out.

D gene	V gene	clone size	J gene	CDR3 DNA	CDR3 protein
-	TRBV5-1	many	TRBJ2-7	TGCGCCAGCAGCTTGGGGCTCGGCGAGCAGTACTTC	CASSLGLGEQYF
TRBD1	TRBV30	few	TRBJ1-2	TGTGCCTATCTGACAGGGCCGCAACACTATGGCTACACCTTC	CAYLTGPQHYGYTF
TRBD1	TRBV20-1	-	TRBJ2-4	TGCAGTGCTACCACCCCGATTCGACAGGGAAAGGCCAAAAACATTCAGTACTTC	CSATTPIRQGKAKNIQYF
-	TRBV2	few	TRBJ2-3	TGTGCCATGAAAATGGGGGATTATAGCACAGATACGCAGTATTTT	CAMKMGDYSTDTQYF
TRBD1	TRBV4-2	-	TRBJ1-2	TGTGCCAGCAGCCAAGGACAGGGCTCCTCTTCCGGCTACACCTTC	CASSQGQGSSSGYTF
TRBD1	TRBV20-1	many	TRBJ2-7	TGCAGTGCTCAGGGACAGGGGGACGAGCAGTACTTC	CSAQGQGDEQYF
TRBD1	TRBV27	many	TRBJ2-7	TGTGCCAGCAGTTTATTTTATCCGGGACAGGGGGTTTCGTACGAGCAGTACTTC	CASSLFYPGQGVSYEQYF
TRBD1	TRBV12-3/TRBV12-4	-	TRBJ1-6	TGTGCCAGCAGGCGGGACAGGGTAATGGGATCACCCCTCCACTTT	CASRRDRVMGSPLHF
-	TRBV12-3/TRBV12-4	-	TRBJ1-1	TGTTCCAGCGGGTGGGGCACTGAAGCTTTCTTT	CSSGWGTEAFF
-	TRBV7-2	few	TRBJ2-7	TGTGCCAGCAGCTTAGTCTCCCACGAGCAGTACTTC	CASSLVSHEQYF
-	TRBV5-1	-	TRBJ2-6	TGCGCCAGCGCCGGGACACCCAGCTCTGGGGCCAACGTCCTGACTTTC	CASAGTPSSGANVLTF
-	TRBV20-1	many	TRBJ2-7	TGCAGTGCCGGACAGTTCTACGAGCAGTACTTC	CSAGQFYEQYF
-	TRBV10-2	few	TRBJ2-2	TGCGCCAGCAGTAACTGGAGACGGGGCACCGGGGAGCTGTTTTTT	CASSNWRRGTGELFF
-	TRBV7-3	few	TRBJ2-3	TGTGCCAGCAGCCTCCGGAGGGGTCCCGGAGATACGCAGTATTTT	CASSLRRGPGDTQYF
TRBD2	TRBV7-2	many	TRBJ2-3	TGTGCCAGCAGCCGACTGACCGGGACTAGCAGGGATACGCAGTATTTT	CASSRLTGTSRDTQYF
-	TRBV6-5	few	TRBJ1-3	TGTGCCAGCAGGGGGCTGGGGGTACGGATAAACACCATATATTTT	CASRGLGVRINTIYF
-	TRBV19	-	TRBJ1-2	TGTGCCAGTAGTCCCACCGCGGACTATGGCTACACCTTC	CASSPTADYGYTF
TRBD1	TRBV12-3/TRBV12-4	many	TRBJ2-7	TGTGCCAGCAGTTTGCACACAGGGGCCGAGCAGTACTTC	CASSLHTGAEQYF
TRBD2	TRBV24-1	few	TRBJ2-3	TGTGCCACCAGTGATATCTCTAGCGGGACAGATACGCAGTATTTT	CATSDISSGTDTQYF
-	TRBV7-9	few	TRBJ2-1	TGTGCCAGCAGCTTCCCGCGTCGAGGTGGTGGGAATGAGCAGTTCTTC	CASSFPRRGGGNEQFF
TRBD2	TRBV24-1	few	TRBJ2-1	TGTGCCACCAGTGGGCCGGGACTAGCGGGAATCGATGAGCAGTTCTTC	CATSGPGLAGIDEQFF
TRBD1	TRBV7-9	many	TRBJ2-5	TGTGCCAGCAGCTTGAACAGGGGGCAAGAGACCCAGTACTTC	CASSLNRGQETQYF
-	TRBV4-3	few	TRBJ1-1	TGCGCCAGCAGCCGAAAGGGTGCCACTGAAGCTTTCTTT	CASSRKGATEAFF
TRBD1	TRBV6-5	many	TRBJ1-2	TGTGCCAGCAGTTTCGCGACAGGGTCCTATGGCTACACCTTC	CASSFATGSYGYTF